A selection of T cell receptor beta chains follows, all from one sample in a study of blood T cell repertoires in COVID-19. Generated by immunoSEQ multiplex PCR, the TCRdb table keeps only in-frame clones and is missing some. This sample carries some 150,000 clones, around 87% of them seen once, and the ten largest clones take less than 2.5%. Specimen: peripheral blood. Every receptor here comes from a man aged 50 to 59 with active COVID-19. Each CDR3 is given with its conserved first and last residue. A D gene is named only where the DNA matches it firmly. Where a row states a size, it is once, few, many or the class of an expanded clone; other rows omit it.

clone_size j_call d_call v_call cdr3_nt cdr3_aa
NA TRBJ1-4 TRBD1 TRBV6-5 TGTGCCAGCAGTTTCCACAGGGGGAATGAAAAACTGTTTTTT CASSFHRGNEKLFF
once TRBJ2-5 NA TRBV6-6 TGTGCCAGCAGTTACAGGGGAGGCGACGAGACCCAGTACTTC CASSYRGGDETQYF
NA TRBJ1-3 NA TRBV12-3/TRBV12-4 TGTGCCAGCAGTGGCGGAAGGGGAAACACCATATATTTT CASSGGRGNTIYF
NA TRBJ2-2 NA TRBV5-4 TGTGCCAGCAGCAGACTAGTAGGGAACACCGGGGAGCTGTTTTTT CASSRLVGNTGELFF
once TRBJ1-5 NA TRBV6-5 TGTGCCAGCAGTCGACAGATACAATCATCGGCCCAGCATTTT CASSRQIQSSAQHF
NA TRBJ1-4 NA TRBV7-2 TGTGCCAGCACCCCCGGCACAGTAGAAAAACTGTTTTTT CASTPGTVEKLFF
once TRBJ2-3 NA TRBV5-1 TGCGCCAGCAGCGTGGATCAGCGCCAAGCGCAGTATTTT CASSVDQRQAQYF
NA TRBJ1-4 NA TRBV14 TGTGCCAGCAGCCAAATCGACCGCGGACATAATGAAAAACTGTTTTTT CASSQIDRGHNEKLFF
NA TRBJ2-5 TRBD1 TRBV7-3 TGTGCCAGCAGCTTAGTTGGCCGCGAGGGGACAGGGTCTCAAGAGACCCAGTACTTC CASSLVGREGTGSQETQYF
NA TRBJ2-5 TRBD2 TRBV6-2/TRBV6-3 TGTGCCAGCAGCTTAAGGGGAGGGACCCAAGAGACCCAGTACTTC CASSLRGGTQETQYF
NA TRBJ1-2 NA TRBV19 TGTGCCAGTACCGCCTTGAGGGAACAGAGCCGCTATGGCTACACCTTC CASTALREQSRYGYTF
NA TRBJ2-5 TRBD1 TRBV11-3 TGTGCCAGCAGCCGTACAGGGGTCGGAGAGACCCAGTACTTC CASSRTGVGETQYF
NA TRBJ2-1 TRBD1 TRBV7-2 TGTGCCAGCAGCCTCATGGCCGGGACAGGGCCGACTGAGCAGTTCTTC CASSLMAGTGPTEQFF
NA TRBJ2-1 NA TRBV7-9 TGTGCCAGCAGCTTAACCGGGATCAACAATGAGCAGTTCTTC CASSLTGINNEQFF
NA TRBJ1-5 NA TRBV18 TGTGCCAGCTCACCACCGGAGGCTAATCAGCCCCAGCATTTT CASSPPEANQPQHF
NA TRBJ1-6 NA TRBV4-1 TGCGCCAGCAGCCAAGATCGAGGGACTGATTCACCCCTCCACTTT CASSQDRGTDSPLHF
once TRBJ1-2 TRBD1 TRBV6-6 TGTGCCAGCAGTTACTCTTTCGGGACAGGGGGAGATGGCTACACCTTC CASSYSFGTGGDGYTF
NA TRBJ1-1 NA TRBV3-1/TRBV3-2 TGTGCCAGCAGCCAAGAGCCAGGGGTGGTGGCTTTCTTT CASSQEPGVVAFF
NA TRBJ2-1 TRBD2 TRBV18 TGTGCCAGCTCACCAAGCGGGGGGGCCTCGGGTGAGCAGTTCTTC CASSPSGGASGEQFF
NA TRBJ1-6 TRBD1 TRBV3-1/TRBV3-2 TGTGCCAGCGGGGACAGGGCCCATAATTCACCCCTCCACTTT CASGDRAHNSPLHF
NA TRBJ1-5 TRBD1 TRBV19 TGTGCCAGTAGTGAGACAGGGGTCGTGCCTCAGCCCCAGCATTTT CASSETGVVPQPQHF
NA TRBJ1-1 NA TRBV7-2 TGTGCCAGCAGCTTAGTCTTGCGGAAGATTAACACTGAAGCTTTCTTT CASSLVLRKINTEAFF
NA TRBJ1-1 NA TRBV19 TGTGCCAGTACTCATTATTCAGGGAAGGGAAACACTGAAGCTTTCTTT CASTHYSGKGNTEAFF
NA TRBJ2-1 TRBD2 TRBV10-3 TGTGCCATCAGCGCGGCGACTAGCGTGAGGAATGAGCAGTTCTTC CAISAATSVRNEQFF
NA TRBJ2-7 NA TRBV27 TGTGCCAGCTCCAACAACAGGTGGGGTATATCCTACGAGCAGTACTTC CASSNNRWGISYEQYF
once TRBJ1-1 NA TRBV19 TGTGCCAGTAGTTCCCCAAGGCAGGGGAACACTGAAGCTTTCTTT CASSSPRQGNTEAFF
NA TRBJ2-3 TRBD2 TRBV3-1/TRBV3-2 TGTGCCAGCAGCCAAACTCAGCGGGGGCCTTTCACAGATACGCAGTATTTT CASSQTQRGPFTDTQYF
NA TRBJ2-5 TRBD2 TRBV6-5 TGTGCCAGCAGTTATGGCGGGGGGCCCCAAGAGACCCAGTACTTC CASSYGGGPQETQYF
few TRBJ2-2 TRBD1 TRBV2 TGTGCCAGCAGTAAAGGACAGGGATTCACCGGGGAGCTGTTTTTT CASSKGQGFTGELFF
NA TRBJ2-5 NA TRBV5-5 TGTGCCAGCAGCCAGACAAAGGAGGCCCAGTACTTC CASSQTKEAQYF
NA TRBJ2-7 TRBD2 TRBV6-5 TGTGCCAGCACTCCCCCTAGCGGGGGTTCCTACGAGCAGTACTTC CASTPPSGGSYEQYF
once TRBJ2-1 NA TRBV5-1 TGCGCCAGCAGCCCCCAGAGGCATGAGCAGTTCTTC CASSPQRHEQFF
NA TRBJ2-1 TRBD2 TRBV5-4 TGTGCCAGCAGCTTGGGGACTAGCGGTTACAATGAGCAGTTCTTC CASSLGTSGYNEQFF
NA TRBJ2-1 TRBD2 TRBV6-5 TGTGCCAGCAGTAGGAGCGGGGGGGATTACAATGAGCAGTTCTTC CASSRSGGDYNEQFF
NA TRBJ1-4 NA TRBV3-1/TRBV3-2 TGTGCCAGTTCCGGACAGCTTAATGAAAAACTGTTTTTT CASSGQLNEKLFF
NA TRBJ1-5 TRBD1 TRBV30 TGTGCCTGGAGTTCCGGGACAGTTAGTCAGCCCCAGCATTTT CAWSSGTVSQPQHF
NA TRBJ1-2 TRBD1 TRBV5-1 TGCGCCAGCAGTGAGGACAGGGTTATGGGCTACACCTTC CASSEDRVMGYTF
NA TRBJ2-5 TRBD2 TRBV11-2 TGTGCCAGCAGCTCTTTGCTAGCGGACCAAGAGACCCAGTACTTC CASSSLLADQETQYF
once TRBJ1-4 TRBD1 TRBV11-1 TGTGCCAGCAGCTCTACAGGGGGCTCTAATGAAAAACTGTTTTTT CASSSTGGSNEKLFF
NA TRBJ2-2 NA TRBV7-3 TGTGCCAGCAGCTTAAAGGGAGGCACCGGGGAGCTGTTTTTT CASSLKGGTGELFF